These T cell receptor beta chains were read from a single sample in a study of blood T cell repertoires in COVID-19. The assay was immunoSEQ multiplex PCR, and TCRdb's table has in-frame clones only and misses some. The table shows 85,000 to 130,000 clones, with around 80% occurring only once. Material: peripheral blood. The receptors stem from a man older than 75 with COVID-19, enrolled during active disease. The CDR3 runs from the conserved cysteine through the conserved F or W. Fields, in order: D gene, V gene, CDR3 length, clone size, J gene, CDR3 DNA, CDR3 protein. A D gene is named only where the DNA matches it firmly. Size tells how often a clone was seen (once, few, many) or the class of an expanded clone, and some rows leave it out.

>TRBD1|TRBV7-2|18|NA|TRBJ1-2
TGTGCCAGCAGCTTAGTCCCCCCCGGACAGGGGCTTATCTATGGCTACACCTTC
CASSLVPPGQGLIYGYTF
>NA|TRBV28|14|NA|TRBJ1-4
TGTGCCAGCAGTATCCCGGGCCAGGGTGGAAAACTGTTTTTT
CASSIPGQGGKLFF
>TRBD1|TRBV29-1|14|NA|TRBJ1-6
TGCAGCGTTGGGAGGGACAGGGGGCTATCACCCCTCCACTTT
CSVGRDRGLSPLHF
>TRBD1|TRBV29-1|15|NA|TRBJ1-2
TGCAGCGTTGAAGAATTTCGGACAGGAGCCTATGGCTACACCTTC
CSVEEFRTGAYGYTF
>TRBD1|TRBV12-3/TRBV12-4|12|NA|TRBJ1-2
TGTGCCAGCAGGGACCAGGGGGCTGGCTACACCTTC
CASRDQGAGYTF
>NA|TRBV5-6|15|few|TRBJ2-7
TGTGCCAGCAGCTTGGACGACAGTCCCTCCTACGAGCAGTACTTC
CASSLDDSPSYEQYF
>TRBD2|TRBV29-1|14|NA|TRBJ2-3
TGCAGCGTCGGTACTAGCGGGAGGGAAGATACGCAGTATTTT
CSVGTSGREDTQYF
>NA|TRBV11-1|15|NA|TRBJ2-5
TGTGCCAGCAGCTTAGGGGGACTCCTCCGGGAGACCCAGTACTTC
CASSLGGLLRETQYF
>TRBD1|TRBV19|16|NA|TRBJ1-2
TGTGCCAGTAGTGCCCCCGGGACAGGGGTTTCCTATGGCTACACCTTC
CASSAPGTGVSYGYTF
>NA|TRBV5-1|15|NA|TRBJ1-1
TGCGCCAGCAGCTACTACGGGGGGAGTAGGGCTGAAGCTTTCTTT
CASSYYGGSRAEAFF
>NA|TRBV7-3|13|once|TRBJ2-1
TGTGCCAGCAGCTTAACCGCCTACAATGAGCAGTTCTTC
CASSLTAYNEQFF
>NA|TRBV3-1/TRBV3-2|15|NA|TRBJ2-6
TGTGCCAGCAGCCAATCCTCCTCTGGGGCCAACGTCCTGACTTTC
CASSQSSSGANVLTF
>TRBD2|TRBV13|15|NA|TRBJ2-7
TGTGCCAGCAGCCAGGCCGGGACTAGAACCTACGAGCAGTACTTC
CASSQAGTRTYEQYF
>TRBD1|TRBV27|15|NA|TRBJ2-7
TGTGCCAGCAGTTCGGGACAGGGGAGGCCCTACGAGCAGTACTTC
CASSSGQGRPYEQYF
>NA|TRBV4-2|15|NA|TRBJ2-2
TGTGCCAGCAGCCAACCCAACTCGGACAGAGGGGAGCTGTTTTTT
CASSQPNSDRGELFF
>TRBD1|TRBV19|15|once|TRBJ1-5
TGTGCCAGTAGTCCTAGGGGGCATCGCAATCAGCCCCAGCATTTT
CASSPRGHRNQPQHF
>TRBD1|TRBV10-3|17|few|TRBJ1-1
TGTGCCATCAGTGAGTTCCCGACGGGACAGAAGAACACTGAAGCTTTCTTT
CAISEFPTGQKNTEAFF
>TRBD1|TRBV28|15|NA|TRBJ2-7
TGTGCCAGCAGTAGACCGACAGGGACATCCTACGAGCAGTACTTC
CASSRPTGTSYEQYF
>NA|TRBV3-1/TRBV3-2|14|NA|TRBJ1-5
TGTGCCAGCAGCCAAGGGGCCGCCAATCAGCCCCAGCATTTT
CASSQGAANQPQHF
>TRBD1|TRBV6-5|14|few|TRBJ1-3
TGTGCCAGCAGACCCAGGACAGGGGAAAACACCATATATTTT
CASRPRTGENTIYF
>NA|TRBV28|13|NA|TRBJ1-2
TGTGCCAGCAGCAGAGGTCCTATCAATGGCTACACCTTC
CASSRGPINGYTF
>TRBD2|TRBV27|16|NA|TRBJ2-1
TGTGCCAGCAGTTCCCGGACTAGCGGGGGAATACATGAGCAGTTCTTC
CASSSRTSGGIHEQFF
>NA|TRBV7-2|17|few|TRBJ2-1
TGTGCCAGCAGCTTAGCGGGCGGGAACTACGGGTACAATGAGCAGTTCTTC
CASSLAGGNYGYNEQFF
>NA|TRBV6-1|14|once|TRBJ1-1
TGTGCCAGCAGTGACGTACAGGGTATTCCTGAAGCTTTCTTT
CASSDVQGIPEAFF
>NA|TRBV27|18|NA|TRBJ2-2
TGTGCCAGCAGTAAGGACTACCGCGGACTACAGTTAACCGGGGAGCTGTTTTTT
CASSKDYRGLQLTGELFF
>TRBD2|TRBV6-6|14|NA|TRBJ2-7
TGTGCCAGCTACGGGACTAGCGGGTTCTACGAGCAGTACTTC
CASYGTSGFYEQYF
>NA|TRBV5-4|13|NA|TRBJ2-7
TGTGCCAGCAGCTTGGACTGGTCGGGCGAGCAGTACTTC
CASSLDWSGEQYF
>NA|TRBV7-3|15|NA|TRBJ1-2
TGTGCCAGCAGCCCCACAGCTTCCCTTAACTATGGCTACACCTTC
CASSPTASLNYGYTF
>NA|TRBV18|13|NA|TRBJ2-5
TGTGCCAGCTCACTCGGGTACCAAGAGACCCAGTACTTC
CASSLGYQETQYF
>TRBD2|TRBV7-8|15|NA|TRBJ2-1
TGTGCCAGCCTACAGTGGACTAGCGGGAACAATGAGCAGTTCTTC
CASLQWTSGNNEQFF
>TRBD1|TRBV28|12|NA|TRBJ2-1
TGTGCCAGCAGTTTACAGGGGGATGAGCAGTTCTTC
CASSLQGDEQFF
>TRBD1|TRBV6-5|15|NA|TRBJ1-4
TGTGCCAGCAGTTACACCGGGACAGTTGGGGAAAAACTGTTTTTT
CASSYTGTVGEKLFF
>TRBD1|TRBV5-1|13|NA|TRBJ1-4
TGCGCCAGCCGAGGACAGGGACGGGAAAAACTGTTTTTT
CASRGQGREKLFF
>NA|TRBV9|14|NA|TRBJ2-2
TGTGCCAGCGGCCCCACACCGAGGGCCGGGGAGCTGTTTTTT
CASGPTPRAGELFF
>TRBD1|TRBV12-3/TRBV12-4|13|NA|TRBJ2-7
TGTGCCAGCAGACGGACAGGGGTCCACGAGCAGTACTTC
CASRRTGVHEQYF
>NA|TRBV6-6|12|NA|TRBJ2-3
TGTGCCAGCAGTTTGGACTGGGATACGCAGTATTTT
CASSLDWDTQYF
>NA|TRBV11-2|14|once|TRBJ1-1
TGTGCCAGCAGCCCCTCCGTGGACAGCTTTCTCGCTTTCTTT
CASSPSVDSFLAFF